This T cell receptor (beta chain) was retrieved from a study of post-analysis software for immune sequencing data. Study at large: Relapsing-remitting, secondary progressive and progressive-relapsing multiple sclerosis courses were included. Notes on the study in general: When patients were compared with controls, 4 or 5 TRBV segments were more frequent, TRBV5-6, TRBV5-1 and TRBV20-1 among them.

This clonotype showed up just once. Its antigen is not identified. The TCR beta cDNA libraries carried unique molecular identifiers. A population of about 0.9 to 10 million T cells gave rise to around 480,000 cDNA molecules. One entry per CDR3 protein, called by TCRdb with MiXCR from the PCR reads. The sample holds some 700,000 distinct CDR3 sequences, approximately 59% seen once. The CDR3 runs to 12 residues. The V end was cut by 0 bases, the J end by 5 bases, with 4 bases between. The germline gives CDR1 LNHNV, CDR2 YYDKDF (reference sequence). The sequence derives from a girl aged 2 to 10 with multiple sclerosis. V usage is TRBV15 and J usage is TRBJ2-5; D remains ambiguous. The sample taken for sequencing was blood. As DNA, the CDR3 is TGTGCCACCAGCAGAGATTGGGAGACCCAGTACTTC. It is translated as CATSRDWETQYF.